This T cell receptor (beta chain) was found in a study of cytomegalovirus exposure and HLA in healthy donors. General study results and limits: Researchers counted around 150 TCR beta chains as cytomegalovirus-associated. For most TCR sequences rarity was the rule, although some public TCRs occurred in many donors. A later analysis showed TCR association rates differing by HLA locus, peaking at DRB1 and lowest at HLA-C. Approximately 17,000 TCR beta sequences were associated with HLA alleles at 0.05 false discovery rate in a later analysis.

CDR1 and CDR2 from the germline V gene are KGHSH and LQKENI. With 0 bases clipped from V and 4 bases from J, the junction kept 6 bases outside the gene matches. There are 17 residues in the CDR3. Note on this clone: The antigen is undetermined.

Both 60 Vbeta primers and 13 Jbeta primers went into the PCR. The protocol was immunoSEQ multiplex PCR, while the TCRdb copy is restricted to in-frame clones and leaves out a portion. Of nearly 200,000 clones in the sample, about 81% were seen once. This clonotype was sampled from a woman between 45 and 60 years old in good health and CMV-seropositive. The chain couples TRBV18 to TRBJ2-2; TRBD1 matches at 9 bases. Sequences were obtained from PBMCs. The CDR3 sequence: CASSPPQQGAGTGELFF. The CDR3 region has the DNA TGTGCCAGCTCACCACCTCAACAGGGGGCTGGCACCGGGGAGCTGTTTTTT.